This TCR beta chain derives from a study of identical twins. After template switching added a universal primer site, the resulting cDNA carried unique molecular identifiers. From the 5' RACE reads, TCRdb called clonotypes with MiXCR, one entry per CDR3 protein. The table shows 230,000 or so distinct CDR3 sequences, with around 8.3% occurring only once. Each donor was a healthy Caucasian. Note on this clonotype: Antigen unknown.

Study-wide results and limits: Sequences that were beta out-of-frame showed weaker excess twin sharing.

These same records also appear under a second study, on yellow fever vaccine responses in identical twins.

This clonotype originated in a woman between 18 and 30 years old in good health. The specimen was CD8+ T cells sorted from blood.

The CDR3 nucleotides are TGTGCCAGCAGCTTGGAGGGTGAGACAGGTCCATCCGAGCAGTACTTC. Translating gives CASSLEGETGPSEQYF. The chain links TRBV5-4 to TRBJ2-7, with TRBD1 as a possible D gene (6 bases). CDR1 is SGHNT, CDR2 YYREEE, per germline (reference sequence). The V and J ends lost 0 bases and 6 bases respectively, with 19 bases between them. CDR3 length: 16 amino acids.